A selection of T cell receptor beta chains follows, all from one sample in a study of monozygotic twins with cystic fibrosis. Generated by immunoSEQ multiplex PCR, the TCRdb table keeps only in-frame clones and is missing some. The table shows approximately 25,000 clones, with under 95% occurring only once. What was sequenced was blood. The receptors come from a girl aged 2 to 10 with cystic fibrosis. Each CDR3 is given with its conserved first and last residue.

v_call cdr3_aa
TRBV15 CATSRGPADEQYF
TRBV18 CASRASTDTQYF
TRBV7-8 CASTDSYYEQYF
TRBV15 CATSRILAGGPEQFF
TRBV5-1 CASSLSQKETQYF
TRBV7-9 CASRPGSGYGYTF
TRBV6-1 CASSERDSGINSPLHF
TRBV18 CASSPGTVSGNTIYF
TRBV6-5 CASSYAGYSPLHF
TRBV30 CAWGTGGNQPQHF
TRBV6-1 CASKSVTGANYGYTF
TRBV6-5 CASGRGPLHGYTF
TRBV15 CATSREPPGTSGGRHEQFF
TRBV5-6 CASSRGFDSYEQYF
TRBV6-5 CASSPPDREDGYTF
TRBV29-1 CSVANIQGVGSSYEQYF
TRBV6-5 CASSPSGATYEQYF
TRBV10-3 CAISEIKAEVDEKLFF
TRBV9 CASSVGRSSAKETQYF
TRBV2 CASSESGVGYTF
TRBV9 CASSRDEGTNEKLFF
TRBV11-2 CASSEGHQETQYF
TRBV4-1 CASSQDLGMGQETQYF
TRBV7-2 CASQTVGTGLEQYF
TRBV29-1 CSVGRHNYGYTF
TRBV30 CAWEPGQSSGEQYF
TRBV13 CASSLKPQQPQHF
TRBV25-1 CASRARVDTQYF
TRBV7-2 CASSNRDRVDYNSPLHF
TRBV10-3 CAIGGGQGDPMNTEAFF
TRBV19 CASSMMQGSYEQYF
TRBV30 CAWRAQGSNYGYTF